The TCR beta chain under discussion was sequenced for a study of T cells in Graves' hyperthyroidism and ophthalmopathy. The study's findings and limits: Ophthalmopathy could be told apart from stable hyperthyroidism with a 13 V-J model.

Between the trimmed V and J ends, which lost 4 bases and 9 bases, there was a span of 9 bases. The CDR3 loop spans 11 amino acids. Germline lookup yields CDR1 SQVTM and CDR2 ANQGSEA. Amplification of TCR beta CDR3 regions was performed using RNA transcripts as template. The HTBI primer set drove a first-round RT-PCR of the TCR CDR3. Each CDR3 protein is one row after TCRdb ran MiXCR on the multiplex PCR reads. The profile shows hundreds of thousands of distinct CDR3 sequences, about half of them singletons. Details on this clonotype: Its antigen remains unidentified.

The hyperthyroidism patients had all been newly diagnosed, and their disease duration was under 2 months. Their ages ranged from 18 to 65 years. Diagnostic decisions used clinical symptoms, serum thyroxine and TRAb, thyroid ultrasound and orbital computed tomography. The sequence was collected from a young woman with Graves' hyperthyroidism. The sample consisted of peripheral blood or thyroid tissue (not recorded which). The chain combines TRBV29-1 with TRBJ2-2, with D uncertain. The CDR3 loop reads CSVGGPRELFF. CDR3 sequence (DNA): TGCAGCGTTGGAGGTCCGAGGGAGCTGTTTTTT.